This T cell receptor (beta chain) originates from a study of blood T cell repertoires in COVID-19. For the study at large: Samples of COVID-19 (acute and convalescent) were obtained from the United States, Italy and Spain. PBMCs, B-cell-depleted T cells, or T cells were the source of the cDNA or gDNA that made up the material.

The data were produced by immunoSEQ multiplex PCR, yet TCRdb's version contains in-frame clones alone and is incomplete. The sample shows approximately 150,000 clones, more than 70% of them seen only once. This CDR3 region has 15 residues. Losses at the gene ends were 8 bases for V and 6 bases for J; bases not matched to a gene: 14. Germline CDR1 and CDR2: MNHEY and SMNVEV (reference sequence). This clonotype was obtained from a woman aged 70 to 79 who had recovered from COVID-19. Material: peripheral blood. The rearrangement links TRBV27 to TRBJ1-1; TRBD1 agrees at 8 bases. The CDR3 nucleotides read TGTGCCAGCGCCCCTCGAGACAGGGGACTACCTGAAGCTTTCTTT. It specifies CASAPRDRGLPEAFF.